The rows below give T cell receptor beta chains drawn from one sample of a study of beta chain features in type 1 diabetes. Data came from immunoSEQ multiplex PCR; TCRdb stores just in-frame clones and leaves some out. The sample shows approximately 380,000 clones, about 14% of them seen only once. Sequenced: naive CD4+ T cells from blood. All receptors come from a woman younger than 35 in good health. The CDR3 runs from the conserved cysteine through the conserved F or W. Fields, in order: clone size, V gene, D gene, J gene, CDR3 DNA, CDR3 protein. D genes are given only for firm matches. Only part of the rows carry a size: once, few, many, or a class if the clone is expanded.

abundance: few; v_gene: TRBV15; d_gene: TRBD2; j_gene: TRBJ2-1; CDR3nt: TGTGCCACCAGCAGAGAGTTACTAGCGGGGGCAAATGAGCAGTTCTTC; CDR3aa: CATSRELLAGANEQFF
abundance: few; v_gene: TRBV29-1; d_gene: TRBD1; j_gene: TRBJ1-2; CDR3nt: TGCAGCGTTGGACAGGGAACCTATGGCTACACCTTC; CDR3aa: CSVGQGTYGYTF
abundance: .; v_gene: TRBV18; d_gene: .; j_gene: TRBJ2-1; CDR3nt: TGTGCCAGCTCACCCCCAGGGGCTAACTACAATGAGCAGTTCTTC; CDR3aa: CASSPPGANYNEQFF
abundance: few; v_gene: TRBV29-1; d_gene: .; j_gene: TRBJ2-1; CDR3nt: TGCAGCGTTGGGGTCGGGGGAAATGAGCAGTTCTTC; CDR3aa: CSVGVGGNEQFF
abundance: .; v_gene: TRBV5-1; d_gene: .; j_gene: TRBJ2-3; CDR3nt: TGCGCCAGCAGCGAGAGCACAGATACGCAGTATTTT; CDR3aa: CASSESTDTQYF
abundance: .; v_gene: TRBV7-2; d_gene: .; j_gene: TRBJ2-3; CDR3nt: TGTGCCAGCAGCCCGTACACAGATACGCAGTATTTT; CDR3aa: CASSPYTDTQYF
abundance: few; v_gene: TRBV5-1; d_gene: .; j_gene: TRBJ2-1; CDR3nt: TGCGCCAGCAGCCCCGGCAGGATCAAGCAGTTCTTC; CDR3aa: CASSPGRIKQFF
abundance: .; v_gene: TRBV9; d_gene: TRBD2; j_gene: TRBJ2-3; CDR3nt: TGTGCCAGCAGCGCCTTGACTAGCGGGAGCTATACGCAGTATTTT; CDR3aa: CASSALTSGSYTQYF
abundance: few; v_gene: TRBV29-1; d_gene: TRBD1; j_gene: TRBJ2-1; CDR3nt: TGCAGCGTCGACAGGGGATACAATGAGCAGTTCTTC; CDR3aa: CSVDRGYNEQFF
abundance: few; v_gene: TRBV29-1; d_gene: TRBD1; j_gene: TRBJ2-7; CDR3nt: TGCAGCGTGACGGGACAGGGGGCTATAGGCGAGCAGTACTTC; CDR3aa: CSVTGQGAIGEQYF
abundance: .; v_gene: TRBV10-3; d_gene: .; j_gene: TRBJ2-1; CDR3nt: TGTGCCACCTTAGCGGATTCCTACAATGAGCAGTTCTTC; CDR3aa: CATLADSYNEQFF
abundance: .; v_gene: TRBV18; d_gene: .; j_gene: TRBJ2-7; CDR3nt: TGTGCCAGCTCACCGTTGTGGGGACAAAACTACGAGCAGTACTTC; CDR3aa: CASSPLWGQNYEQYF
abundance: few; v_gene: TRBV28; d_gene: .; j_gene: TRBJ2-7; CDR3nt: TGTGCCAGCCAAAGGACAGACTACGAGCAGTACTTC; CDR3aa: CASQRTDYEQYF
abundance: .; v_gene: TRBV5-1; d_gene: .; j_gene: TRBJ2-3; CDR3nt: TGCGCCAGCAGCTATGCAGCGGGTAGCACAGATACGCAGTATTTT; CDR3aa: CASSYAAGSTDTQYF
abundance: .; v_gene: TRBV6-1; d_gene: .; j_gene: TRBJ2-7; CDR3nt: TGTGCCAGCAGGCAGGCGACCTACGAGCAGTACTTC; CDR3aa: CASRQATYEQYF
abundance: few; v_gene: TRBV9; d_gene: .; j_gene: TRBJ2-7; CDR3nt: TGTGCCAGATACGGGGGGCTAGCGACATACGAGCAGTACTTC; CDR3aa: CARYGGLATYEQYF
abundance: .; v_gene: TRBV28; d_gene: .; j_gene: TRBJ2-7; CDR3nt: TGTGCCAGCATTCGAGACTACGAGCAGTACTTC; CDR3aa: CASIRDYEQYF
abundance: few; v_gene: TRBV28; d_gene: .; j_gene: TRBJ1-5; CDR3nt: TGTGCCAGCAGTTCCAACAGGGTTCAGCCCCAGCATTTT; CDR3aa: CASSSNRVQPQHF
abundance: .; v_gene: TRBV30; d_gene: TRBD2; j_gene: TRBJ2-1; CDR3nt: TGTGCCTGGGCCCGGGGGGATGAGCAGTTCTTC; CDR3aa: CAWARGDEQFF